This T cell receptor beta chain appears in the sequencing data of a study of blood T cell repertoires in COVID-19. In the study overall: COVID-19 samples, acute and convalescent, were from the United States, Italy and Spain. From T cells, B-cell-depleted T cells, or PBMCs came the material, which was cDNA or gDNA.

Germline-derived CDR1 and CDR2 are MDHEN and SYDVKM. The CDR3 has 14 residues. TCRdb keeps only in-frame clones here, not all; method: immunoSEQ multiplex PCR. The sample yields about 26,000 clones, roughly 84% seen once. Notes on this clone: A read error may produce the germline difference seen at one junction end.

This chain connects TRBV28 to TRBJ2-7; 8 bases map to TRBD1. Sequencing was carried out using peripheral blood. The origin of this receptor is a human donor in a cohort sampled during active COVID-19. The CDR3 loop is CASTPDRVSNEQYF. Here the CDR3 DNA reads TGTGCCAGCACCCCGGACAGGGTCTCCAACGAGCAGTACTTC.